One T cell receptor beta chain is described in this entry. Its specificity is unknown. The entry originates in a study of sequential checkpoint blockade in melanoma. Findings and limits, study-wide: PD-L1 staining and CD8+ counts, not mutational load, tracked tumor T-cell clonality.

Germline V gives CDR1 GTSNPN, CDR2 SVGIG (reference sequence). With V trimmed by 3 bases and J by 2 bases, 6 bases remained unmatched. The CDR3 loop spans 15 amino acids. Specified treatment: randomized to nivolumab then ipilimumab (arm A) or the reverse (arm B). DNA-damaging chemotherapy had not been given to any patient beforehand. Sequencing used immunoSEQ multiplex PCR; TCRdb keeps in-frame clones, though not all of them. The data show about 37,000 clones, over 30% seen once. V and J are TRBV30 and TRBJ2-2, with 7 bases matching TRBD1. Sequences were derived from tumor tissue (inferred from file names), sampled from a patient given nivolumab and ipilimumab in sequence. The receptor was isolated from a human donor with melanoma. The CDR3 region is CAWRVDRDNTGELFF. The CDR3 region has the DNA TGTGCCTGGAGGGTAGACAGGGACAACACCGGGGAGCTGTTTTTT.